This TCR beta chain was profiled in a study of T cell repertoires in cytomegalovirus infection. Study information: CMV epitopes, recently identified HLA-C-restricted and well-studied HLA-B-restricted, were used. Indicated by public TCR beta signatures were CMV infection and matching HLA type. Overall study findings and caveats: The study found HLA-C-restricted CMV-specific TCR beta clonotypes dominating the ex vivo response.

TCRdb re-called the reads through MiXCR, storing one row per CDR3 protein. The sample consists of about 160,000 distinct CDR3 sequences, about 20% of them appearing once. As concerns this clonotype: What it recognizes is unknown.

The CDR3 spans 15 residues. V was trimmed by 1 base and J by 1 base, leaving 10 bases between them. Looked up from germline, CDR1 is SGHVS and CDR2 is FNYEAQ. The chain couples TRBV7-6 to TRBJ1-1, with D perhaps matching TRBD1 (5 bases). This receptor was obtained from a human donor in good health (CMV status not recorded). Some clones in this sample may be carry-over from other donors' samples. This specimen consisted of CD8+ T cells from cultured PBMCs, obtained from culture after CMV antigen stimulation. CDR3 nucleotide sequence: TGTGCCAGCAGCTTAGGAGGACACTCGAACACTGAAGCTTTCTTT. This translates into CASSLGGHSNTEAFF.